These 13 T cell receptor beta chains came from one sample sequenced in a study of OX40 agonist ivuxolimab in advanced cancers. Only in-frame clones appear in the TCRdb table, and some are missing; sequencing was by immunoSEQ multiplex PCR. The data show tens of thousands of clones, with more than 80% seen just once and approximately 5% held by the top ten. The specimen was CD4+ or CD8+ T cells sorted from blood, collected in a trial of the OX40 agonist ivuxolimab. Source of these receptors: an adult with an advanced solid tumor such as melanoma, head and neck, liver or kidney cancer.

The chain carries TRBV5-1 and TRBJ2-3; possibly TRBD1 for D (6 bases). Looked up from germline, CDR1 is SGHRS and CDR2 is YFSETQ. This CDR3 has 15 amino acids. V dropped 0 bases and J dropped 4 bases, with 12 bases sitting between them. The CDR3 region is CASSLDRVVADTQYF. Here the CDR3 DNA reads TGCGCCAGCAGCTTGGACAGGGTCGTTGCAGATACGCAGTATTTT.

This rearrangement joins TRBV19 to TRBJ1-5; D possibly corresponds to TRBD1 (5 bases). The V gene's germline CDR1 is LNHDA and CDR2 SQIVND (reference sequence). The germline V and J ends were trimmed by 1 base and 5 bases, with 6 bases remaining between them. This CDR3 is built from 13 residues. CDR3 DNA: TGTGCCAGTAGTATAGGCAGGGATCAGCCCCAGCATTTT. It yields the protein CASSIGRDQPQHF.

This chain connects TRBV7-2 to TRBJ2-2, with a tentative D call TRBD2 (5 bases). CDR3 size: 15 residues. Per germline, CDR1 SGHTA and CDR2 FQGNSA. The V end lost 1 base, the J end lost 5 bases, and 11 bases lay between the germline ends. In nucleotides, the CDR3 is TGTGCCAGCAGCTTAGGAGGGATAGGTACCGGGGAGCTGTTTTTT. Protein product: CASSLGGIGTGELFF. The full variable domain, in which reference TRBV7-2 and TRBJ2-2 provide the parts outside the CDR3, is GAGVSQSPSNKVTEKGKDVELRCDPISGHTALYWYRQSLGQGLEFLIYFQGNSAPDKSGLPSDRFSAERTGGSVSTLTIQRTQQEDSAVYLCASSLGGIGTGELFFGEGSRLTVL.

Here the CDR3 DNA reads TGTGCCAGCAGTGAACGGGGTTCCTACAATGAGCAGTTCTTC. Residues: CASSERGSYNEQFF. The chain has TRBV2 and TRBJ2-1, with D possibly TRBD2 on 5 matching bases. Trimming removed 2 bases at V and 1 base at J, with 6 bases between. Germline V gene sequence: CDR1 SNHLY, CDR2 FYNNEI. The CDR3 has 14 amino acids.

The chain joins TRBV19 to TRBJ1-5; 7 bases are shared with TRBD1. The CDR3 has 14 amino acids. The V gene's germline CDR1 is LNHDA and CDR2 SQIVND (reference sequence). V was pared by 5 bases and J by 5 bases, with 6 bases of the junction left unmatched. The CDR3 reads CASSSGTDYQPQHF. The CDR3 region has the DNA TGTGCCAGTAGTTCCGGGACAGATTATCAGCCCCAGCATTTT.

This chain joins TRBV6-1 and TRBJ2-1; 7 bases are shared with TRBD1. This CDR3 has 14 residues. The junction had 7 bases not matched to a gene; V was cut back by 4 bases and J by 7 bases. CDR1 and CDR2 from the germline V gene are MNHNS and SASEGT. The DNA of the CDR3 is TGTGCCAGCAGTGGAGGGGGCGTTTTTAATGAGCAGTTCTTC. It encodes CASSGGGVFNEQFF.

V usage is TRBV7-2 and J usage is TRBJ2-7, with D perhaps TRBD1 (6 bases). Per the germline V gene, CDR1 is SGHTA and CDR2 is FQGNSA. Between the trimmed V and J ends, which lost 1 base and 2 bases, there was a span of 12 bases. CDR3 length equals 15 residues. The CDR3 DNA is TGTGCCAGCAGCTTAGGGGGGACACCAGCCTACGAGCAGTACTTC. As protein: CASSLGGTPAYEQYF.

J is TRBJ2-3 and V is TRBV9, with TRBD1 matching 7 bases. Germline CDR1 and CDR2: SGDLS and YYNGEE. Unmatched junction bases numbered 5, after V lost 3 bases and J lost 4 bases. This CDR3 comprises 14 residues. The CDR3 is CASSERQGADTQYF. The CDR3 region has the DNA TGTGCCAGCAGCGAACGACAGGGAGCAGATACGCAGTATTTT.

This clone has only a few counts. This chain uses TRBV5-4 with TRBJ1-6; TRBD1 matches at 8 bases. This CDR3 spans 13 amino acids. The junction had 4 bases not matched to a gene; V was cut back by 6 bases and J by 8 bases. Per the germline V gene, CDR1 is SGHNT and CDR2 is YYREEE (reference sequence). For the CDR3, the DNA is TGTGCCAGCAAACCGGACAGGGATTCACCCCTCCACTTT. The encoded protein is CASKPDRDSPLHF.

The V and J genes are TRBV21-1 and TRBJ2-5; the table calls TRBD2, which could not be checked here. The end of the DNA aligns better with TRBJ2-7, so the J call may be wrong. TRBV21-1 is a recognized pseudogene. The CDR3 loop spans 14 amino acids. CDR3 loop: CASSDGLISYEQYF. CDR3 in DNA: TGTGCCAGCAGCGACGGACTGATCTCCTACGAGCAGTACTTC.

The chain employs TRBV18 and TRBJ2-7; 7 nucleotides agree with TRBD1. V shed 3 bases and J 5 bases; nucleotides not matched to a gene: 4. The CDR3 totals 13 residues. Germline CDR1 reads KGHSH; CDR2 reads LQKENI. The CDR3 DNA is TGTGCCAGCTCACCGGGACAGAGCCACGAGCAGTACTTC. Amino acid sequence: CASSPGQSHEQYF.

The genes are TRBV5-6 and TRBJ2-1; the D is unclear. Looked up from germline, CDR1 is SGHDT and CDR2 is YYEEEE. This CDR3 is built from 14 residues. Trimming took off 5 bases at V and 4 bases at J, with 13 bases between the two ends. This CDR3 is CASSQKVIYNEQFF. The CDR3 DNA is TGTGCCAGCAGTCAAAAGGTAATATACAATGAGCAGTTCTTC.

V usage is TRBV28 and J usage is TRBJ2-7, with D perhaps being TRBD1 or TRBD2 (5 bases each). The V gene's germline CDR1 is MDHEN and CDR2 SYDVKM. V shed 6 bases and J shed 7 bases, with 19 bases lying between them. This CDR3 comprises 14 residues. CDR3 coding DNA: TGTGCCAGCAGCAGTCGACAGTCCCGGAGGGAGCAGTACTTC. Its protein is CASSSRQSRREQYF. Variable domain in full (rest from reference TRBV28 and TRBJ2-7): DVKVTQSSRYLVKRTGEKVFLECVQDMDHENMFWYRQDPGLGLRLIYFSYDVKMKEKGDIPEGYSVSREKKERFSLILESASTNQTSMYLCASSSRQSRREQYFGPGTRLTVT.